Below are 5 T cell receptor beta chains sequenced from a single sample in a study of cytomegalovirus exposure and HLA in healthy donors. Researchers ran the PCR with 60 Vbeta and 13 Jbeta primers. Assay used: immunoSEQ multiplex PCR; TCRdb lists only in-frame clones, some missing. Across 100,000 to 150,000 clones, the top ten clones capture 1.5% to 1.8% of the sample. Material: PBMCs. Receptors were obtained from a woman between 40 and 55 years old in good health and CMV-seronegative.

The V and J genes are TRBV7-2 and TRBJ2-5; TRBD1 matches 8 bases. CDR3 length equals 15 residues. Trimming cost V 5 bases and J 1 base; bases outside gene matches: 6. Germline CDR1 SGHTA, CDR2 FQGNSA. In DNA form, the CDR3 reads TGTGCCAGCAGCCGTAATACAGGGGGCCAAGAGACCCAGTACTTC. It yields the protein CASSRNTGGQETQYF.

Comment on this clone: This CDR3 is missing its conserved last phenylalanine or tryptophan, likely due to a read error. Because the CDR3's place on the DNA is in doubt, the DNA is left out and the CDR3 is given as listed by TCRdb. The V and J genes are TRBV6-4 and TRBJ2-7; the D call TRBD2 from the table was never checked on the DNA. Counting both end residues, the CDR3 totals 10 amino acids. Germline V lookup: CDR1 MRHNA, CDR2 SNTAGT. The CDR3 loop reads CASSAYFREA.

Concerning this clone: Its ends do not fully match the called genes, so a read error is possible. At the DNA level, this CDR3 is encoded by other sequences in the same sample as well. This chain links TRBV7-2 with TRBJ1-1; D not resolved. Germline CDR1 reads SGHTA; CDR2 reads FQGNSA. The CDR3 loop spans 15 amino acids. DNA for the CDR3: TGCGCCAGCAGCTTAGTTGGCAGAATGAACACTGAAGCTTTCTTT. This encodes CASSLVGRMNTEAFF.

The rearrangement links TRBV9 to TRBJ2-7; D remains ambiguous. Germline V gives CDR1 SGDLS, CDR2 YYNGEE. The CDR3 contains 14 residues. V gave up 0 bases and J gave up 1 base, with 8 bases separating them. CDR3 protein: CASSVGLVSYEQYF. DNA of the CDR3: TGTGCCAGCAGCGTAGGTTTAGTTTCCTACGAGCAGTACTTC.

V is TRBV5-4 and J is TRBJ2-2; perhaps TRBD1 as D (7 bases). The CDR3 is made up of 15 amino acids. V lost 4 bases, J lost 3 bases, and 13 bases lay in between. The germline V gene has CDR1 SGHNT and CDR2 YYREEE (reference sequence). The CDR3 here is CASSAGQTDTGELFF. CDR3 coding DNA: TGTGCCAGCAGCGCGGGACAGACAGACACCGGGGAGCTGTTTTTT.